These T cell receptor beta chains were read from a single sample in a study of T-cell reconstitution after alpha-beta-depleted transplantation in children. MiXCR was run by TCRdb on the PCR reads, yielding one entry per CDR3 protein. The profile covers 440,000 or so distinct CDR3 sequences, with about 40% appearing a single time and approximately 25% taken by the ten largest. Sample: PBMCs, taken before TCRalphabeta/CD19-depleted stem cell transplant. These receptor sequences come from a girl aged 2 to 9 with aplastic anemia, due to receive a stem cell transplant. Each CDR3 is given with its conserved first and last residue. The D gene is left open where the match is weak. Expanded clones are given a class, and other clones once, few, many or no size at all.

length	size	V	D	J	CDR3	DNA
14	few	TRBV27	TRBD2	TRBJ2-7	CASSSAGERYEQYF	TGTGCCAGCAGTTCAGCGGGAGAAAGGTACGAGCAGTACTTC
17	-	TRBV20-1	-	TRBJ1-1	CSARGGIGARVGTEAFF	TGCAGTGCTAGAGGAGGGATCGGGGCCAGGGTGGGCACTGAAGCTTTCTTT
13	-	TRBV27	-	TRBJ1-1	CASSLGRVTEAFF	TGTGCCAGCAGCTTGGGTCGGGTCACTGAAGCTTTCTTT
13	-	TRBV29-1	-	TRBJ1-1	CSFRNAGNTEAFF	TGCAGTTTCCGGAACGCAGGGAACACTGAAGCTTTCTTT
16	-	TRBV5-5	-	TRBJ2-7	CASSLGYRSPTYEQYF	TGTGCCAGCAGCTTGGGTTACAGGTCCCCCACCTACGAGCAGTACTTC
17	-	TRBV12-3/TRBV12-4	TRBD1	TRBJ2-3	CASETGTGFDRTDTQYF	TGTGCCAGCGAAACCGGGACAGGGTTTGATCGCACAGATACGCAGTATTTT
13	few	TRBV28	TRBD2	TRBJ2-7	CASSLAGVHEQYF	TGTGCCAGCAGTTTAGCGGGAGTCCACGAGCAGTACTTC
15	few	TRBV9	TRBD1	TRBJ1-1	CASSPRDRLNTEAFF	TGTGCCAGCAGCCCTAGGGACAGACTAAACACTGAAGCTTTCTTT
14	-	TRBV5-1	-	TRBJ2-1	CASSLLGQPNEQFF	TGCGCCAGCAGCTTGCTTGGACAGCCCAATGAGCAGTTCTTC
16	-	TRBV6-5	-	TRBJ2-2	CASSYSNGGRTGELFF	TGTGCCAGCAGTTACTCGAATGGGGGGAGGACCGGGGAGCTGTTTTTT
19	once	TRBV7-7	TRBD2	TRBJ2-5	CASSLSLLAGGSNQETQYF	TGTGCCAGCAGCTTAAGTTTACTAGCGGGGGGGTCAAATCAAGAGACCCAGTACTTC
15	-	TRBV2	-	TRBJ1-5	CASRGEANSNQPQHF	TGTGCCAGCAGGGGGGAGGCAAATAGCAATCAGCCCCAGCATTTT
17	-	TRBV5-5	-	TRBJ2-7	CASSPYPRASRWYEQYF	TGTGCCAGCAGCCCCTATCCCCGGGCTAGCCGATGGTACGAGCAGTACTTC
14	-	TRBV5-1	-	TRBJ1-4	CASSWGVANEKLFF	TGCGCCAGCAGCTGGGGCGTAGCTAATGAAAAACTGTTTTTT
15	few	TRBV6-5	-	TRBJ1-1	CASSNQRQGNTEAFF	TGTGCCAGCAGTAACCAAAGGCAGGGAAACACTGAAGCTTTCTTT
21	few	TRBV6-2/TRBV6-3	TRBD2	TRBJ2-1	CASSYSGWGSGARTSYNEQFF	TGTGCCAGCAGTTACTCAGGGTGGGGTAGCGGGGCCAGAACCTCCTACAATGAGCAGTTCTTC
17	-	TRBV7-9	-	TRBJ1-1	CASSLEALQGRSTEAFF	TGTGCCAGCAGCTTAGAGGCCCTACAGGGCCGGAGCACTGAAGCTTTCTTT
15	-	TRBV28	-	TRBJ1-5	CASSRDGLSNQPQHF	TGTGCCAGCAGTCGGGACGGACTTAGCAATCAGCCCCAGCATTTT
16	-	TRBV20-1	-	TRBJ1-5	CCASDSGIYSNQPQHF	TGCTGTGCTAGCGACAGCGGTATTTATAGCAATCAGCCCCAGCATTTT
15	-	TRBV12-3/TRBV12-4	-	TRBJ2-1	CASMAGRGAYNEQFF	TGTGCCAGCATGGCGGGGAGGGGGGCCTACAATGAGCAGTTCTTC
15	-	TRBV20-1	-	TRBJ2-3	CSARDRRGTTDTQYF	TGCAGTGCTAGAGATCGGCGTGGGACCACAGATACGCAGTATTTT
14	once	TRBV27	-	TRBJ2-5	CALSLMGAGETQYF	TGTGCCCTCAGTTTAATGGGGGCTGGGGAGACCCAGTACTTC
12	-	TRBV5-1	-	TRBJ1-4	CASTGTDEKLFF	TGCGCCAGCACCGGGACCGATGAAAAACTGTTTTTT
15	few	TRBV10-3	-	TRBJ2-7	CAISVGGGRSYEQYF	TGTGCCATCAGTGTTGGCGGGGGCCGATCCTACGAGCAGTACTTC
16	-	TRBV20-1	TRBD1	TRBJ1-5	CSAPRDRGVSNQPQHF	TGCAGTGCTCCCCGGGACAGGGGGGTTAGCAATCAGCCCCAGCATTTT
17	many	TRBV5-1	TRBD1	TRBJ1-1	CASRIGQGPPLGTEAFF	TGCGCCAGCAGGATCGGACAGGGGCCTCCTTTAGGGACTGAAGCTTTCTTT
14	few	TRBV30	TRBD1	TRBJ1-3	CAWSVTTGSSPIYF	TGTGCCTGGAGTGTGACGACAGGGAGTAGCCCCATATATTTT
10	-	TRBV20-1	-	TRBJ1-1	CSARVPEAFF	TGCAGTGCTAGAGTCCCGGAGGCTTTCTTT
15	many	TRBV20-1	TRBD1	TRBJ2-2	CSARRQGGNTGELFF	TGCAGTGCTAGGAGACAGGGCGGGAACACCGGGGAGCTGTTTTTT
11	few	TRBV25-1	-	TRBJ2-4	CASSSSNIQYF	TGTGCCAGCAGTAGCTCCAACATTCAGTACTTC
13	many	TRBV29-1	TRBD2	TRBJ2-5	CSGASGSLETQYF	TGCAGCGGTGCTAGCGGGAGTTTGGAGACCCAGTACTTC